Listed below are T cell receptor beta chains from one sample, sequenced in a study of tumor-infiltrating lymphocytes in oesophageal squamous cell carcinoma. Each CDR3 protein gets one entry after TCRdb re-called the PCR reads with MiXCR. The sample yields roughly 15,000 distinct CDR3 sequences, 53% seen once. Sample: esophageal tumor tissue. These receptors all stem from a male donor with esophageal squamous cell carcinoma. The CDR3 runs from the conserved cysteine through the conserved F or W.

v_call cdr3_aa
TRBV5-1 CASSLDGGWGNIQYF
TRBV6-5 CASSYSASGNTDTQYF
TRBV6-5 CASSETSGSSYEQYF
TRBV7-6 CASSLFAGGQETQYF
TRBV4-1 CASSQLTGNYGYTF
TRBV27 CASSFSGAETQYF
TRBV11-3 CASSSNRGQGGELFF
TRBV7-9 CASSFNRLAYEQYF
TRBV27 CASTFVGSGELFF
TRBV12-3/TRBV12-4 CASSSSAGETQYF
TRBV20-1 CSARWGRDYNEQFF
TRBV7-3 CASSLGHSLHLRF
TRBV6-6 CASSGIGRSNEQFF
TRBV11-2 CASSFVNTEAFF
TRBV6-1 CASSPRLAGGTDTQYF
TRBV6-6 CASRDLAGLTYNEQFF
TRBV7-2 CASSLQGARGYTF
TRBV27 CASSFAGGTGGGQPQHF
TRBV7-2 CASSKQGSGLAVGDTQYF
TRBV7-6 CASSSNSGRLGTQYF
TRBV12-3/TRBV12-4 CASRFLAGGTDTQYF
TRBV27 CASSTPDRGRGLRHF
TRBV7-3 CASSLGSRYNEQFF
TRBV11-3 CASSLDQWGSSSYEQYF
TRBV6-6 CASSYSPGQGTGELFF
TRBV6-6 CASSYSVNTEAFF
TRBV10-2 CATIAPGDEQFF
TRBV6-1 CASSEYWVWGNQPQHF
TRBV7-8 CASSLFRVGERGRAGEQFF
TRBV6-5 CASTQRTGESSGYTF
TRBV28 CASSLSNRGLLEQYF
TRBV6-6 CASSYSGRDEQYF
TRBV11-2 CASSLERLLEQYF
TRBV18 CASSRGQGTGELFF
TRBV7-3 CASSLTYGVREQFF
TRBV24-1 CATSDSGGPGTDTQYF
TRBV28 CASSLMTSGAYNEQFF
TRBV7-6 CASSGGLAIDTQYF
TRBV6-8 CASRPPSWSYGYTF
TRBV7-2 CASSSDSDTYEQYF
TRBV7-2 CASSLGQNIQYF
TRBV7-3 CASSSHSGVTYNEQFF
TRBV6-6 CARVQGSAYEQYF